A single sample is the source of the 21 T cell receptor beta chains below, sequenced in a study of Ad26.COV2.S vaccination and SARS-CoV-2 variants (dated by TCRdb to the early 2020s). This sample's treatment or condition label indicates: some 19 received Ad26.COV2.S at low or high dose, single or two shots; several received placebo; per-sample allocation not given. Repertoires of vaccine and placebo recipients were sequenced from samples taken on day 63 after the first injection. The library was generated by the immunoSEQ multiplex PCR assay. The table was pulled from immuneACCESS by TCRdb, which kept in-frame rearrangements only. Such tables lose some clones; where checked, under half of the loss comes from unresolved V genes, and the rest has no known cause. Recorded for this sample are a few hundred thousand clones; 80% to 90% of them occurred a single time. The top ten constitute about 3.1% of the sample.

The sequencing here drew on peripheral blood, taken in a trial of Ad26.COV2.S vaccine versus placebo. The receptors originated from a person aged 18-60 years who received the Ad26.COV2.S COVID-19 vaccine or a placebo.

This chain connects TRBV10-3 to TRBJ2-7; 7 bases agree with TRBD1. Germline V gene lookup returns CDR1 ENHRY and CDR2 SYGVKD. The CDR3 extends over 13 amino acids. Germline trimming cut 6 bases from V and 5 bases from J; bases unmatched to any gene: 7. The CDR3 region has the DNA TGTGCCATCAGGGGGAACACAGGGGACGAGCAGTACTTC. This gives the protein CAIRGNTGDEQYF.

The rearrangement uses TRBV5-6 and TRBJ1-1; tentative D call: TRBD1 (5 bases). The germline V gene has CDR1 SGHDT and CDR2 YYEEEE. V was shortened by 4 bases and J by 4 bases, with 14 bases between the two germline ends. The CDR3 is 14 amino acids. The CDR3 sequence is CASSPLGGGTEAFF. For the CDR3, the DNA is TGTGCCAGCAGCCCCCTCGGGGGGGGCACTGAAGCTTTCTTT.

The rearrangement links TRBV11-2 to TRBJ1-1; D remains ambiguous. CDR1 SGHAT and CDR2 FQNNGV come from the germline V gene. The CDR3 has 15 amino acids. Trimming stripped 1 base from V and 1 base from J, with 10 bases between. The chain's CDR3 is CASSLGAGPNTEAFF. The CDR3 region has the DNA TGTGCCAGCAGCTTAGGGGCAGGCCCGAACACTGAAGCTTTCTTT. Complete variable domain (other parts from reference TRBV11-2 and TRBJ1-1): EAGVAQSPRYKIIEKRQSVAFWCNPISGHATLYWYQQILGQGPKLLIQFQNNGVVDDSQLPKDRFSAERLKGVDSTLKIQPAKLEDSAVYLCASSLGAGPNTEAFFGQGTRLTVV.

The rearrangement joins TRBV29-1 to TRBJ2-1; D is perhaps TRBD1 (5 bases). This CDR3 spans 17 amino acids. V lost 7 bases and J 3 bases, leaving 25 bases between the germline ends. Germline V gene data show CDR1 as SQVTM and CDR2 as ANQGSEA. The CDR3 sequence is CSARGFQLWGDYNEQFF. The CDR3 region has the DNA TGCAGCGCCCGAGGCTTTCAGCTCTGGGGCGACTACAATGAGCAGTTCTTC.

The CDR3 sequence is CASSLQPGSFGYTF. The CDR3, as DNA: TGTGCCAGCAGCCTACAACCGGGCAGCTTTGGCTACACCTTC. The gene calls are TRBV14 and TRBJ1-2; D gene unclear. The CDR3 contains 14 residues. The germline CDR1 and CDR2 sequences are SGHDN and FVKESK. V was cut by 4 bases and J by 7 bases, with 16 bases left in between.

This clone was detected only once. V is TRBV6-5 and J is TRBJ1-4, with 10 bases fitting TRBD1. V was clipped by 5 bases and J by 6 bases; unmatched bases: 3. CDR1 is MNHEY, CDR2 SVGAGI, per germline. The CDR3 spans 14 residues. CDR3 protein: CASSTGTGDEKLFF. The DNA for the CDR3 is TGTGCCAGCAGTACCGGGACAGGGGATGAAAAACTGTTTTTT.

The rearrangement joins TRBV6-5 to TRBJ2-3, with D perhaps matching TRBD2 (6 bases). This CDR3 is built from 14 residues. Trimming pared 8 bases from V and 0 bases from J, leaving 12 bases between. CDR1 is MNHEY, CDR2 SVGAGI, per germline. The CDR3 DNA follows: TGTGCCAGCCTGGGGACTTCTAGCACAGATACGCAGTATTTT. Its protein product is CASLGTSSTDTQYF.

This clone was recorded once. The DNA of the CDR3 is TGTGCCAGCAGTGACCGACAGGGGCGCACAGATACGCAGTATTTT. Its protein product is CASSDRQGRTDTQYF. This chain uses TRBV2 with TRBJ2-3; 8 bases are shared with TRBD1. Germline loops: CDR1 SNHLY, CDR2 FYNNEI. The CDR3 length is 15 residues. The V gene end was trimmed by 3 bases and the J gene end by 1 base; junction bases not matched to a gene: 3. Based on the CDR3 plus reference TRBV2 and TRBJ2-3, the full variable domain is EPEVTQTPSHQVTQMGQEVILRCVPISNHLYFYWYRQILGQKVEFLVSFYNNEISEKSEIFDDQFSVERPDGSNFTLKIRSTKLEDSAMYFCASSDRQGRTDTQYFGPGTRLTVL.

This rearrangement joins TRBV27 to TRBJ1-1; D is perhaps TRBD1 (6 bases). The CDR3 is 14 amino acids. V was cut by 1 base and J by 5 bases, with 11 bases left in between. The V gene's germline CDR1 is MNHEY and CDR2 SMNVEV (reference sequence). The CDR3 spells CASSLLGGGTEAFF. DNA of the CDR3: TGTGCCAGCAGTTTATTAGGAGGGGGGACTGAAGCTTTCTTT.

This rearrangement joins TRBV7-9 to TRBJ1-1; 8 nucleotides align to TRBD1. This CDR3 comprises 14 residues. V dropped 4 bases and J dropped 4; count of bases not matched to a gene: 5. In germline, CDR1 is SEHNR, CDR2 FQNEAQ (reference sequence). CDR3 bases: TGTGCCAGCAGCTACCCAGGGGGCGGCACTGAAGCTTTCTTT. It specifies CASSYPGGGTEAFF.

This clone was seen a handful of times. In DNA, the CDR3 is TGTGCCAGCAGACAGTCTGGAAACACCATATATTTT. It specifies CASRQSGNTIYF. The rearrangement joins TRBV25-1 to TRBJ1-3; D remains unclear. Trimming left V 6 bases short and J 1 base short, with 4 bases between. This CDR3 is 12 amino acids long. CDR1 MGHDK and CDR2 SYGVNS come from the germline V gene.

With regard to this clone: The sample has other DNA sequences that encode this CDR3 too. The chain has TRBV6-5 and TRBJ2-3, with 7 positions matching TRBD2. Per the germline V gene, CDR1 is MNHEY and CDR2 is SVGAGI. Losses at the gene ends were 2 bases for V and 2 bases for J; bases not matched to a gene: 7. The length of the CDR3 is 16 residues. The CDR3 DNA is TGTGCCAGCAGTTACGGGGCTAGCGGCTACACAGATACGCAGTATTTT. This codes for CASSYGASGYTDTQYF.

The rearrangement joins TRBV27 to TRBJ1-1, with a weak D call TRBD1 (5 bases). CDR1 is MNHEY and CDR2 is SMNVEV in the germline V gene (reference sequence). V lost 5 bases, J lost 5 bases, and 15 bases lay in between. The CDR3 runs to 14 residues. CDR3 sequence: CASSPWAGSTEAFF. The CDR3 DNA reads TGTGCCAGCAGTCCATGGGCAGGGTCAACTGAAGCTTTCTTT.

The chain uses TRBV11-1 and TRBJ2-5; D may correspond to TRBD1 or TRBD2 (5 bases each). From germline, CDR1 is SGHAT and CDR2 FQDESV (reference sequence). The CDR3 extends over 13 amino acids. Trimming took off 3 bases at V and 9 bases at J, with 14 bases between the two ends. The DNA for the CDR3 is TGTGCCAGCAGCTTCGAACGCTTGGGGGCCCAGTACTTC. As protein: CASSFERLGAQYF.

The chain couples TRBV5-1 to TRBJ1-3, with no clear D. Germline CDR1 reads SGHRS; CDR2 reads YFSETQ. This CDR3 has 17 residues. The ends were cut back, 0 bases at V and 0 bases at J, with 13 bases in the middle. CDR3 protein: CASSLEVAGYSGNTIYF. CDR3 nucleotides: TGCGCCAGCAGCTTGGAGGTGGCAGGCTACTCTGGAAACACCATATATTTT. The entire variable domain, with the rest obtained from reference TRBV5-1 and TRBJ1-3, is as follows: KAGVTQTPRYLIKTRGQQVTLSCSPISGHRSVSWYQQTPGQGLQFLFEYFSETQRNKGNFPGRFSGRQFSNSRSEMNVSTLELGDSALYLCASSLEVAGYSGNTIYFGEGSWLTVV.

The chain combines TRBV19 with TRBJ1-4; 7 bases line up with TRBD1. This CDR3 is built from 14 residues. Germline V gene sequence: CDR1 LNHDA, CDR2 SQIVND (reference sequence). Trimming took 7 bases from V and 0 from J; bases not matched to a gene: 2. The CDR3 is CASKQGSTNEKLFF. The DNA for the CDR3 is TGTGCCAGTAAACAGGGGTCAACTAATGAAAAACTGTTTTTT.

This chain joins TRBV6-5 and TRBJ1-1, with D perhaps matching TRBD1 (6 bases). V was cut by 7 bases and J by 11 bases, with 17 bases left in between. Germline V gene sequence: CDR1 MNHEY, CDR2 SVGAGI. CDR3 length: 12 residues. CDR3 sequence: CASTRMGAGAFF. Written as DNA, the CDR3 is TGTGCCAGCACCCGAATGGGGGCTGGGGCTTTCTTT.

About this clone: This specimen includes other DNA sequences encoding the same CDR3. The gene calls are TRBV6-5 and TRBJ2-7; D is possibly TRBD1 (7 bases). This CDR3 region has 14 residues. V dropped 0 bases and J dropped 3 bases, with 9 bases sitting between them. Germline assignment: CDR1 MNHEY and CDR2 SVGAGI. The CDR3 DNA reads as TGTGCCAGCAGTTACTCTCAGGGGGGCTACGAGCAGTACTTC. Translating it yields CASSYSQGGYEQYF.

The rearrangement uses TRBV5-1 and TRBJ2-1, with D unclear. The CDR3 totals 14 residues. Germline V gene data show CDR1 as SGHRS and CDR2 as YFSETQ. With 4 bases removed from V and 4 bases from J, the gap between germline ends came to 12 bases. The CDR3 loop reads CASSPSGLYNEQFF. CDR3 sequence (DNA): TGCGCCAGCAGCCCTTCAGGCTTATACAATGAGCAGTTCTTC.

V and J are TRBV3-1 (or the pseudogene TRBV3-2) and TRBJ1-1; D is undetermined. This CDR3 has 14 amino acids. The V gene lost 0 bases and the J gene lost 3 bases, with 8 bases spanning the gap. CDR1 is LGHDT and CDR2 is YNNKEL in the germline V gene (reference sequence). CDR3 in amino acids: CASSQEIGDTEAFF. In DNA form, the CDR3 reads TGTGCCAGCAGCCAAGAAATTGGGGACACTGAAGCTTTCTTT.

The rearrangement links TRBV5-5 to TRBJ2-5, with TRBD1 matching 8 bases. Germline V gives CDR1 SGHKS, CDR2 YYEKEE (reference sequence). This CDR3 has 14 residues. V was pared by 2 bases and J by 2 bases, with 2 bases of the junction left unmatched. The chain's CDR3 is CASSFNRGQETQYF. CDR3 DNA sequence: TGTGCCAGCAGCTTTAACAGGGGGCAAGAGACCCAGTACTTC.